These 14 T cell receptor beta chains were all obtained from the same sample, sequenced in a study of T cells in localized non-small cell lung cancer. Here immunoSEQ multiplex PCR was the method, and the copy in TCRdb shows in-frame clones only, minus some. The data contain around 25,000 clones, roughly 86% of them singletons. The starting material was peripheral blood, obtained before any cancer treatment. Receptor source: a male donor aged 60 or older with stage II squamous cell lung carcinoma.

V usage is TRBV6-1 and J usage is TRBJ1-5; 9 nucleotides match TRBD1. V shed 4 bases, J shed 4 bases, and the junction held 2 bases outside the gene matches. The germline V gene encodes CDR1 MNHNS and CDR2 SASEGT. This CDR3 contains 14 residues. The chain's CDR3 is CASSGTGENQPQHF. The CDR3 DNA reads TGTGCCAGCAGTGGGACAGGGGAAAATCAGCCCCAGCATTTT.

The chain is built from TRBV7-9 and TRBJ2-7, with 8 bases lining up with TRBD1. Germline loops: CDR1 SEHNR, CDR2 FQNEAQ (reference sequence). V shed 6 bases and J 4 bases; nucleotides not matched to a gene: 11. The CDR3 spans 15 residues. CDR3 sequence reads: CASSYRTGLTYEQYF. The CDR3 coding sequence is TGTGCCAGCAGTTACCGGACAGGGTTGACTTACGAGCAGTACTTC.

This clone came up once. The rearrangement joins TRBV4-2 to TRBJ1-2; D is undetermined. Deletions cut 4 bases from V and 6 bases from J, with 12 bases between. This CDR3 is built from 13 residues. CDR1 and CDR2 (germline): LGHNA, YNFKEQ. The CDR3 DNA sequence: TGTGCCAGCAGCCCAAGGGTTGGTAATGGCTACACCTTC. It translates to CASSPRVGNGYTF.

The chain couples TRBV19 to TRBJ2-7; 8 bases are a match to TRBD1. Germline values: CDR1 LNHDA, CDR2 SQIVND (reference sequence). The CDR3 length is 15 residues. V lost 3 bases and J lost 5; bases outside the gene matches: 9. CDR3 nucleotide sequence: TGTGCCAGTAGTATCTCCGACAGGGGAAGCCACGAGCAGTACTTC. It translates to CASSISDRGSHEQYF.

V gene TRBV28 combines with J gene TRBJ1-2; 8 bases map to TRBD1. Germline-derived CDR1 and CDR2 are MDHEN and SYDVKM. V gave up 8 bases and J gave up 7 bases; unmatched junction bases: 15. The length of the CDR3 is 15 residues. CDR3 sequence reads: CASGLWAGGSGGYTF. CDR3 nucleotide sequence: TGTGCCAGCGGACTTTGGGCAGGGGGCAGTGGTGGCTACACCTTC.

This chain connects TRBV4-3 to TRBJ2-3; 14 nucleotides match TRBD2. CDR3 size: 18 residues. V shed 4 bases, J shed 0 bases, and the junction held 6 bases outside the gene matches. Germline CDR1 reads LGHNA; CDR2 reads YSLEER. The DNA of the CDR3 is TGCGCCAGCAGCCGCCGACTAGCGGGGGGGCCGAGCACAGATACGCAGTATTTT. Its protein product is CASSRRLAGGPSTDTQYF.

The chain employs TRBV2 and TRBJ2-7; no clear D gene. CDR1 and CDR2 from the germline V gene are SNHLY and FYNNEI. The CDR3 runs to 10 residues. V dropped 6 bases and J dropped 5 bases, with 5 bases sitting between them. The CDR3 protein is CASRGNEQYF. The CDR3, as DNA: TGTGCCAGCAGAGGGAACGAGCAGTACTTC.

This clone was picked up one time. The chain uses TRBV4-3 and TRBJ2-1; D is unresolved. The CDR3 is 15 amino acids. V was trimmed by 0 bases and J by 4 bases, leaving 10 bases between them. Looked up from germline, CDR1 is LGHNA and CDR2 is YSLEER. The DNA of the CDR3 is TGCGCCAGCAGCCAAGAGGGTAATGGTTACAATGAGCAGTTCTTC. It translates to CASSQEGNGYNEQFF.

The V gene is TRBV11-3, the J gene TRBJ2-6, with D unclear. Germline V CDR1 and CDR2: SGHNT, YENEEA. Trimming pared 4 bases from V and 0 bases from J, leaving 10 bases between. The CDR3 totals 16 residues. CDR3 protein: CASSSDGISGANVLTF. CDR3 DNA: TGTGCCAGCAGCTCCGACGGAATCTCTGGGGCCAACGTCCTGACTTTC.

The J gene is TRBJ2-5, the V gene TRBV7-2; perhaps TRBD2 as D (7 bases). Germline CDR1 reads SGHTA; CDR2 reads FQGNSA. CDR3 length: 14 amino acids. The germline V and J ends were trimmed by 0 bases and 5 bases, with 10 bases remaining between them. This CDR3 reads CASSLAGGPETQYF. The CDR3 DNA reads as TGTGCCAGCAGCTTAGCGGGGGGGCCCGAGACCCAGTACTTC.

The gene calls are TRBV19 and TRBJ2-7; 11 nucleotides align to TRBD2. This CDR3 comprises 13 residues. V trimming: 6 bases; J trimming: 2 bases; junction bases outside the gene matches: 0. The V gene's germline CDR1 is LNHDA and CDR2 SQIVND (reference sequence). The CDR3 here is CASRGLAAYEQYF. The CDR3 nucleotides are TGTGCCAGTAGGGGACTAGCGGCCTACGAGCAGTACTTC.

The chain combines TRBV6-6 with TRBJ2-7; D is unclear. V was cut by 0 bases and J by 2 bases, with 11 bases left in between. This CDR3 comprises 15 residues. Germline V gives CDR1 MNHNY, CDR2 SVGAGI (reference sequence). CDR3 nucleotides: TGTGCCAGCAGTTACTCGCCCGGCCCCACCTACGAGCAGTACTTC. Encoded protein: CASSYSPGPTYEQYF.

This clone ranks as medium-sized. This chain links TRBV5-4 with TRBJ1-2; tentative D call: TRBD1 (6 bases). This CDR3 region has 15 residues. The germline V gene encodes CDR1 SGHNT and CDR2 YYREEE (reference sequence). V lost 5 bases and J 4 bases, leaving 18 bases between the germline ends. The CDR3 loop reads CASSPGQSDAYGYTF. CDR3 DNA: TGTGCCAGCAGTCCCGGACAGTCAGATGCCTATGGCTACACCTTC.

V gene TRBV2 combines with J gene TRBJ1-5, with TRBD1 as a possible D gene (6 bases). V gave up 4 bases and J gave up 2 bases, with 9 bases separating them. This CDR3 comprises 14 residues. CDR1 and CDR2 (germline): SNHLY, FYNNEI. The CDR3 region has the DNA TGTGCCAGCAGTGGGGGGCTGGGCAATCAGCCCCAGCATTTT. Its protein product is CASSGGLGNQPQHF.